This TCR beta chain comes out of a study of T cells in Graves' hyperthyroidism and ophthalmopathy. Study-wide points: Expanded thyroid clonotypes (above 0.001) were mostly also found in blood.

As concerns this clonotype: No antigen is known for it.

This CDR3 comprises 15 residues. V gave up 6 bases and J gave up 2 bases; unmatched junction bases: 4. Germline V gene sequence: CDR1 DFQATT, CDR2 SNEGSKA (reference sequence). Using RNA transcripts as the source, TCR beta CDR3 regions were amplified. Initially, a first-round RT-PCR of the TCR CDR3 employed the HTBI primer set. Each CDR3 protein is one row after TCRdb ran MiXCR on the multiplex PCR reads. The data show tens of thousands of distinct CDR3 sequences, approximately 57% seen once. Source material for PBMCs was less than 12 ml fresh peripheral blood. The receptor was isolated from a woman aged 55 to 70 with Graves' ophthalmopathy. The sample comprised blood. The chain couples TRBV20-1 to TRBJ2-1; 13 nucleotides align to TRBD2. For the CDR3, the DNA is TGCAGTGCCGGGACTAGCGGGATTACCTACAATGAGCAGTTCTTC. Protein product: CSAGTSGITYNEQFF.